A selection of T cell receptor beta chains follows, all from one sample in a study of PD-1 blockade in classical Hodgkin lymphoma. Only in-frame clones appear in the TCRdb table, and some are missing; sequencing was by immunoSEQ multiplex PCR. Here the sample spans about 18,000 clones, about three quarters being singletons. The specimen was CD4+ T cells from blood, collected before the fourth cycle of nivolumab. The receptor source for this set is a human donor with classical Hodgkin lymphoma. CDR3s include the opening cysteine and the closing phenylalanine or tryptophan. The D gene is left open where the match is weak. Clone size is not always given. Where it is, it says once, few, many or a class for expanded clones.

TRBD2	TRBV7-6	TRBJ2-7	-	CASSPTGTSAYEQYF	TGTGCCAGCAGCCCGACCGGGACTAGCGCCTACGAGCAGTACTTC
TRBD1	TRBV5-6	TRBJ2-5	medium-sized	CASSPGQGRSETQYF	TGTGCCAGCAGCCCCGGACAGGGGAGGTCAGAGACCCAGTACTTC
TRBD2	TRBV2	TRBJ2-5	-	CASSEAAGGPTLETQYF	TGTGCCAGCAGTGAAGCAGCGGGAGGGCCGACGCTTGAGACCCAGTACTTC
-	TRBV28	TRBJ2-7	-	CASRDSYEQYF	TGTGCCAGCAGAGATTCCTACGAGCAGTACTTC
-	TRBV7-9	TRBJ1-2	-	CASSLVDRSVGDGYTF	TGTGCCAGCAGCTTAGTCGACAGAAGTGTAGGTGATGGCTACACCTTC
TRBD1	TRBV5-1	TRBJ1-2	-	CASSPPTGTGGGYTF	TGCGCCAGCAGCCCGCCAACCGGGACAGGGGGTGGCTACACCTTC
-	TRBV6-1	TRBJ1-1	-	CASSEKLDTEAFF	TGTGCCAGCAGTGAGAAGTTGGACACTGAAGCTTTCTTT
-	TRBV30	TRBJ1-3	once	CAWSVGLSGNTIYF	TGTGCCTGGAGTGTCGGACTATCTGGAAACACCATATATTTT
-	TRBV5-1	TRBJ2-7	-	CASSFPGTAGEQYF	TGCGCCAGCAGCTTTCCCGGGACAGCGGGCGAGCAGTACTTC
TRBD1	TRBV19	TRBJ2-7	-	CASSIRTGTGTYEQYF	TGTGCCAGTAGTATCAGAACCGGGACAGGTACCTACGAGCAGTACTTC
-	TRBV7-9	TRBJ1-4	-	CASSLAGPSGEKLFF	TGTGCCAGCAGCTTAGCTGGCCCATCGGGGGAAAAACTGTTTTTT
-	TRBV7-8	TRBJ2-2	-	CASSFRGRTGELFF	TGTGCCAGCAGCTTTCGGGGAAGGACCGGGGAGCTGTTTTTT
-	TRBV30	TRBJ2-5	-	CAWSSPRVGVQETQYF	TGTGCCTGGAGTTCCCCCCGGGTGGGCGTCCAAGAGACCCAGTACTTC
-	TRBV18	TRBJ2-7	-	CASSKGEREQYF	TGTGCCAGCTCAAAGGGGGAACGCGAGCAGTACTTC
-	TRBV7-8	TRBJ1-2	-	CASSRGGRDYGYTF	TGTGCCAGCAGCAGAGGCGGCAGAGACTATGGCTACACCTTC
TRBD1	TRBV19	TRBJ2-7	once	CASSKGRQGKPYEQYF	TGTGCCAGTAGTAAAGGGCGACAGGGTAAACCCTACGAGCAGTACTTC
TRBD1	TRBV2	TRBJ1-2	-	CASSPRTGGFEGYTF	TGTGCCAGCAGTCCAAGGACAGGGGGCTTTGAGGGCTACACCTTC
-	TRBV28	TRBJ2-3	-	CASSSPSTDTQYF	TGTGCCAGCAGCTCTCCTAGCACAGATACGCAGTATTTT
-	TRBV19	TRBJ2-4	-	CASNGHGIGNIQYF	TGTGCCAGTAATGGGCACGGGATTGGAAACATTCAGTACTTC
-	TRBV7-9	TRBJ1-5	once	CASSLSGGHQPQHF	TGTGCCAGCAGCTTATCGGGGGGGCATCAGCCCCAGCATTTT
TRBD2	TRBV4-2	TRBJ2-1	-	CASSPQLAGAPYNEQFF	TGTGCCAGCAGCCCCCAACTAGCGGGAGCCCCATACAATGAGCAGTTCTTC
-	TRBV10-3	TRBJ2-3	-	CAISLLDTQYF	TGTGCCATCAGTCTCCTTGATACGCAGTATTTT
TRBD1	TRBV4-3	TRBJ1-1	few	CASSQEGARTGGAFF	TGCGCCAGCAGCCAAGAGGGGGCGAGGACAGGGGGAGCTTTCTTT
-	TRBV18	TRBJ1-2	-	CASSPQGHYGYTF	TGTGCCAGCTCACCACAGGGGCACTATGGCTACACCTTC
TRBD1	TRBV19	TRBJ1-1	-	CASSRQGGTEAFF	TGTGCCAGTAGCCGACAGGGAGGGACTGAAGCTTTCTTT
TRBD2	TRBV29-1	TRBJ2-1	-	CGTSGGGRFF	TGCGGGACTAGCGGGGGGGGAAGGTTCTTC
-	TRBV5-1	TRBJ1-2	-	CASSSTQGLVGYTF	TGCGCCAGCAGCTCGACTCAGGGTCTGGTTGGCTACACCTTC
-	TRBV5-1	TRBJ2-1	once	CASSTSGTEQFF	TGCGCCAGCAGCACCTCCGGGACCGAGCAGTTCTTC